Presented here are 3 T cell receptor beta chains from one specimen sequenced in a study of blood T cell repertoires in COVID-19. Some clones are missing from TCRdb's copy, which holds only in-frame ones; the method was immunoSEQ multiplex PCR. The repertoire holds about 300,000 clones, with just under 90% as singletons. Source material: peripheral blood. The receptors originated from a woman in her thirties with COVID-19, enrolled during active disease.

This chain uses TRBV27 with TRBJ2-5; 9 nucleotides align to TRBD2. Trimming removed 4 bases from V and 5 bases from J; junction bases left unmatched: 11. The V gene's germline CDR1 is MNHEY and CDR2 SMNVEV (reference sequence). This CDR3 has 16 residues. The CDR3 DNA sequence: TGTGCCAGCAGTTCAATAGCGGGGGTCGTTATGGAGACCCAGTACTTC. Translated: CASSSIAGVVMETQYF.

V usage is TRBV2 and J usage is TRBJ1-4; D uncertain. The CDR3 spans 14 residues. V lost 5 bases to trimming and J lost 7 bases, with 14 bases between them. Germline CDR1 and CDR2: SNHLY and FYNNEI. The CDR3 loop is CASSLGESGEKLFF. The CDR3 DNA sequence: TGTGCCAGCAGTCTGGGAGAGTCTGGTGAAAAACTGTTTTTT.

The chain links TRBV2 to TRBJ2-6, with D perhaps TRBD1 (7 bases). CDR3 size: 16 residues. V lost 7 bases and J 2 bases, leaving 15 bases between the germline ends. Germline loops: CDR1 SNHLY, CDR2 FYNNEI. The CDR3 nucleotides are TGTGCCAGCACAGGGGGAGGTTTTGCTGGGGCCAACGTCCTGACTTTC. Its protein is CASTGGGFAGANVLTF.